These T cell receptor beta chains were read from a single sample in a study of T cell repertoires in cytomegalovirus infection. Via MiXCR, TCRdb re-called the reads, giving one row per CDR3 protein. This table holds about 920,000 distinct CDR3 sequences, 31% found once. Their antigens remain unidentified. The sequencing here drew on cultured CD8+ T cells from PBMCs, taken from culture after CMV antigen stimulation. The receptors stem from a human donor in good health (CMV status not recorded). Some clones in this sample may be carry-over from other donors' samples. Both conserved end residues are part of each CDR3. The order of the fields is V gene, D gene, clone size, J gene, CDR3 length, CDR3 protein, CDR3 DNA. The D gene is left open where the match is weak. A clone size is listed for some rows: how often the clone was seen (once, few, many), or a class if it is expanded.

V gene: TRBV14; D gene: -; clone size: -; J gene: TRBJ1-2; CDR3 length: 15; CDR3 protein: CASSLRGGANYGYTF; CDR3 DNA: TGTGCCAGCAGTCTAAGAGGGGGGGCCAACTATGGCTACACCTTC
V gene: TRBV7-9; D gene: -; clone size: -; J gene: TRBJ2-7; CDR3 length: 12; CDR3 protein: CANSLGSYEQYF; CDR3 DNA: TGTGCCAACAGCCTCGGGAGTTACGAGCAGTACTTC
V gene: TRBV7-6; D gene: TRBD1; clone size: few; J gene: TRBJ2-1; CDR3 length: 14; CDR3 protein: CASSWTGRFNEQFF; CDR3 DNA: TGTGCCAGCAGCTGGACAGGGAGGTTCAATGAGCAGTTCTTC
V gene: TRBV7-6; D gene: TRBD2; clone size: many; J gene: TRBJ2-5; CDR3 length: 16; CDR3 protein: CASSSSSGGARETQYF; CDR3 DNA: TGTGCCAGCAGCTCATCTAGCGGGGGGGCCCGAGAGACCCAGTACTTC
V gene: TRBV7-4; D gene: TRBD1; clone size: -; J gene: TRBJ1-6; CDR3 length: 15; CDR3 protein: CASSSTDRGDSPLHF; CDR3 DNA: TGTGCCAGCAGCTCTACCGACAGGGGAGATTCACCCCTCCACTTT
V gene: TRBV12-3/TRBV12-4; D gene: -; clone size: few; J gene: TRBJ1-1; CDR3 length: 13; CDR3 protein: CASSPWDGDEAFF; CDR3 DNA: TGTGCCAGCAGCCCCTGGGACGGAGATGAAGCTTTCTTT
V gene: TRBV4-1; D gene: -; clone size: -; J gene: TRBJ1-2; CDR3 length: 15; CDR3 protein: CASSQEWTATYGYTF; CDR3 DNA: TGCGCCAGCAGCCAAGAGTGGACCGCGACCTATGGCTACACCTTC
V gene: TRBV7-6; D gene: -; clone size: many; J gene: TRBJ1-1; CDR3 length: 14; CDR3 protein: CASSLAAGSTEAFF; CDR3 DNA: TGTGCCAGCAGCTTAGCGGCAGGGTCCACTGAAGCTTTCTTT
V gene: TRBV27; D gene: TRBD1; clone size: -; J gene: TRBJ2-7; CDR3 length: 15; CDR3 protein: CASSPLPGQAVEQYF; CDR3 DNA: TGTGCCAGCAGTCCCCTCCCGGGACAGGCGGTCGAGCAGTACTTC
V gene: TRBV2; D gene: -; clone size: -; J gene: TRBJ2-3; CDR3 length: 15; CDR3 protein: CASKLLGQSTDTQYF; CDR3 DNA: TGTGCCAGCAAACTTCTGGGACAAAGCACAGATACGCAGTATTTT
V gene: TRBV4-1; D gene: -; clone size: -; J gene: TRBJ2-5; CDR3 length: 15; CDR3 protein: CASSQVLTVAETQYF; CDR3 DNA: TGCGCCAGCAGCCAAGTCTTGACGGTGGCAGAGACCCAGTACTTC
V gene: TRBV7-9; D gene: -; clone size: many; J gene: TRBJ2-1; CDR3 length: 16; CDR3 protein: CASSLSVWDGYNEQFF; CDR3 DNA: TGTGCCAGCAGCTTAAGTGTGTGGGACGGTTACAATGAGCAGTTCTTC
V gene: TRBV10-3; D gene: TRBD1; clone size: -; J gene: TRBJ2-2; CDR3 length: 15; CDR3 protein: CAISESDRAPGELFF; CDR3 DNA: TGTGCCATCAGTGAGTCGGACAGGGCGCCCGGGGAGCTGTTTTTT
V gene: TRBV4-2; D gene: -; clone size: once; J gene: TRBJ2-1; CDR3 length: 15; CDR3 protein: CASSQGFTGYNEQFF; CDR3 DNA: TGTGCCAGCAGCCAAGGATTCACGGGCTACAATGAGCAGTTCTTC
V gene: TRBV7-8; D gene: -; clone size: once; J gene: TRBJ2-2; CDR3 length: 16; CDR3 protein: CASSSRLAGLGGELFF; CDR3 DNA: TGTGCCAGCAGCTCGAGATTGGCAGGTCTGGGCGGGGAGCTGTTTTTT
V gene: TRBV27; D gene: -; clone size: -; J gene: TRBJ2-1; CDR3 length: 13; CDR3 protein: CASSFSAESEQFF; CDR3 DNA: TGTGCCAGCAGTTTCTCGGCCGAGTCTGAGCAGTTCTTC
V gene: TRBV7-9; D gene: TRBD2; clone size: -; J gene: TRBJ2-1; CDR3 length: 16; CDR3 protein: CASSSYLGTSTNEQFF; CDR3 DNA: TGTGCCAGCAGCTCCTACTTGGGGACTAGCACCAATGAGCAGTTCTTC
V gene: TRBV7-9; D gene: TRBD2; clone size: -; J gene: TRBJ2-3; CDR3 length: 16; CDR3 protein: CASSSLAAGGPDTQYF; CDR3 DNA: TGTGCCAGCAGCTCGCTAGCGGCGGGGGGACCAGATACGCAGTATTTT
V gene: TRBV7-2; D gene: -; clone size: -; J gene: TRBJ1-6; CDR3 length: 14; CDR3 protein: CASTADFGDSPLHF; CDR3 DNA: TGTGCCAGCACCGCGGACTTTGGGGATTCACCACTCCACTTT
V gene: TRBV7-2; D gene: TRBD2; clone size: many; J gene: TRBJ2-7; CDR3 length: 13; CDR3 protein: CASSPAGGYEQYF; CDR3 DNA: TGTGCCAGCAGCCCAGCGGGAGGCTACGAGCAGTACTTC
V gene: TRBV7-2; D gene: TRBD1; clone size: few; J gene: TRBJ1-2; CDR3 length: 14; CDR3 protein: CASSSPGTVHGYTF; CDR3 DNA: TGTGCCAGCAGCTCCCCCGGGACAGTCCATGGCTACACCTTC
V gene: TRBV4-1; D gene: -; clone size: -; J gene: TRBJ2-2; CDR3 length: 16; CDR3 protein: CASSQRGAKNTGELFF; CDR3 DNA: TGCGCCAGCAGCCAACGGGGGGCGAAAAACACCGGGGAGCTGTTTTTT
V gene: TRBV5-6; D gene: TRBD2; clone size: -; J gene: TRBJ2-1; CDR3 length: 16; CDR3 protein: CASRLGGQYSYNEQFF; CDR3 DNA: TGTGCCAGCAGGTTGGGAGGGCAGTATTCCTACAATGAGCAGTTCTTC
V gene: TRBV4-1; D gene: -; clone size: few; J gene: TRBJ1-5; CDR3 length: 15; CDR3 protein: CASSHDLRSNQPQHF; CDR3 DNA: TGCGCCAGCAGCCATGATCTACGAAGCAATCAGCCCCAGCATTTT
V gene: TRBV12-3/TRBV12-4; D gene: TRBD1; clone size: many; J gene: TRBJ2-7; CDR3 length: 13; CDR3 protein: CASSGDSSYEQYF; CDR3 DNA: TGTGCCAGCAGTGGGGACAGTTCCTACGAGCAGTACTTC
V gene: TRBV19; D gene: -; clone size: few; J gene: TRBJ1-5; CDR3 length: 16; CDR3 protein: CASMRLRDKNNQPQHF; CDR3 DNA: TGTGCCAGTATGCGCCTCCGGGACAAGAACAATCAGCCCCAGCATTTT
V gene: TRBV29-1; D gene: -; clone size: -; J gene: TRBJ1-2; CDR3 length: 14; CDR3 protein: CSVPSSGDNYGYTF; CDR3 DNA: TGCAGCGTCCCTTCGTCCGGGGATAACTATGGCTACACCTTC
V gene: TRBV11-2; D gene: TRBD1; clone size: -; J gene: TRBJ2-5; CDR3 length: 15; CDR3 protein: CASSLSRDRQETQYF; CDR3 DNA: TGTGCCAGCAGCCTCTCCCGGGACAGGCAAGAGACCCAGTACTTC
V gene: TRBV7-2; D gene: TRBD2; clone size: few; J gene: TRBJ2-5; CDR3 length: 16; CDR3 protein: CASSSPPGGEGETQYF; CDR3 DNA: TGTGCCAGCAGCTCGCCCCCCGGGGGGGAAGGGGAGACCCAGTACTTC
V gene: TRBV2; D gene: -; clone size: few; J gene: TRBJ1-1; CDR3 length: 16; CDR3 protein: CASSGIGQESNTEAFF; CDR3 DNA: TGTGCCAGCAGTGGTATAGGCCAAGAATCGAACACTGAAGCTTTCTTT
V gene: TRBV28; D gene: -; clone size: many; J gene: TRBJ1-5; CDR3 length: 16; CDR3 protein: CASSTYGRGSGQPQHF; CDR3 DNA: TGTGCCAGCAGCACCTACGGGAGGGGCTCGGGACAGCCCCAGCATTTT
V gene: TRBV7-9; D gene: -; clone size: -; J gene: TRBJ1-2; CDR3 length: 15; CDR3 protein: CASSFVSPAGDGYTF; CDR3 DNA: TGTGCCAGCAGCTTTGTGTCTCCAGCTGGGGATGGCTACACCTTC
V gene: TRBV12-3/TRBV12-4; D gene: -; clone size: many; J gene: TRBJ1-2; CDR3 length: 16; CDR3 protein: CASSLFGLTGDVGYTF; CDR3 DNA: TGTGCCAGCAGTTTATTTGGCTTGACAGGCGATGTTGGGTACACCTTC
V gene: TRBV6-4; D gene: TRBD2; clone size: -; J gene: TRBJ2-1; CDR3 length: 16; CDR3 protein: CASSDRGTSGWNEQFF; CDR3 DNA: TGTGCCAGCAGTGACCGCGGGACTAGCGGGTGGAATGAGCAGTTCTTC
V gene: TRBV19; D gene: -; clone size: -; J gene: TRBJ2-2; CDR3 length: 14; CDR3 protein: CASSRRWDGGDLFF; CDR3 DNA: TGTGCCAGTAGTAGGCGGTGGGATGGCGGGGATCTGTTTTTT
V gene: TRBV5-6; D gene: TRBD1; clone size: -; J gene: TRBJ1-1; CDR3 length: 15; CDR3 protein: CARSGPSDRRVQAFF; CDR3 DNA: TGTGCCAGATCAGGACCATCGGACAGGCGTGTACAGGCTTTCTTT
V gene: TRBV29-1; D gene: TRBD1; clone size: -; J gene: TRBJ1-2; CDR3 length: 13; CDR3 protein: CSVTLTGKYGYTF; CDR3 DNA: TGCAGCGTTACTTTGACAGGGAAGTATGGCTACACCTTC